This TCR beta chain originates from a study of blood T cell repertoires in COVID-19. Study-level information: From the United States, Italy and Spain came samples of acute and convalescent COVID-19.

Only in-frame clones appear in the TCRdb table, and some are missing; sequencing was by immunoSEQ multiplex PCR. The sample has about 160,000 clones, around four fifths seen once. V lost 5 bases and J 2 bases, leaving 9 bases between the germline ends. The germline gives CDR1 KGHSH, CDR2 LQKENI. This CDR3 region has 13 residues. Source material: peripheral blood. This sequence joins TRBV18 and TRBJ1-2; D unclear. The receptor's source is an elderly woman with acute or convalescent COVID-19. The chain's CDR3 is CASSIAQNYGYTF. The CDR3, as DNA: TGTGCCAGCTCAATCGCACAGAACTATGGCTACACCTTC.